This TCR beta chain was found in a study of identical twins. The study's findings and limits: Excess low generation probability was seen in twin-shared out-of-frame alpha sequences. Cross-sectional statistics, not tracking of the same donors, supported the conclusions.

Germline V gene sequence: CDR1 MDHEN, CDR2 SYDVKM. Trimming removed 8 bases from V and 2 bases from J; junction bases left unmatched: 7. The CDR3 runs to 16 residues. TCRdb passed the 5' RACE reads through MiXCR, listing each CDR3 protein once. The table has hundreds of thousands of distinct CDR3 sequences, roughly 7% seen once. This clonotype was observed at least ten times. Antigen specificity is unknown. The data were also submitted as part of a second study, on yellow fever vaccine responses in identical twins.

What was sequenced was memory (CD45RO+) T cells sorted from blood. The TCR was taken from a woman younger than 30 in good health. The chain has TRBV28 and TRBJ2-6, with 9 bases lining up with TRBD1. The DNA of the CDR3 is TGTGCCAGCTATACAGGGGGCAGGGCTGGGGCCAACGTCCTGACTTTC. The encoded protein is CASYTGGRAGANVLTF.